The 10 T cell receptor beta chains below all came from one sample that was sequenced in a study of graft-versus-host responses after intestinal transplantation. The antigens these receptors bind are not known. TCRdb's copy holds only in-frame clones and misses some; the assay was immunoSEQ multiplex PCR. The data contain fewer than 95,000 clones, 85% to 95% of them singletons. The sample was unstimulated CD8+ T cells sorted from spleen or lymph node cells, taken before intestinal transplant. Receptors originate from a human donor who received an intestinal transplant.

This clone was seen only a few times. The chain combines TRBV7-2 with TRBJ1-2; 7 bases are a match to TRBD1. The CDR3 length is 15 residues. V shed 5 bases and J 0 bases; nucleotides not matched to a gene: 6. CDR1 and CDR2 (germline): SGHTA, FQGNSA. CDR3 sequence reads: CASSQNTGANYGYTF. DNA of the CDR3: TGTGCCAGCAGCCAAAATACAGGGGCTAACTATGGCTACACCTTC.

V gene TRBV4-1 combines with J gene TRBJ1-1; D is perhaps TRBD1 (5 bases). The germline CDR1 and CDR2 sequences are MGHRA and YSYEKL. V lost 1 base, J lost 3 bases, and 9 bases lay in between. The CDR3 spans 14 residues. CDR3: CASSQGIGDTEAFF. CDR3 nucleotides: TGCGCCAGCAGCCAAGGGATAGGGGACACTGAAGCTTTCTTT.

The genes are TRBV19 and TRBJ2-3; 7 bases map to TRBD2. The length of the CDR3 is 17 residues. Trimming at V came to 5 bases and at J to 0 bases, leaving 11 bases not matched to a gene. Per germline, CDR1 LNHDA and CDR2 SQIVND (reference sequence). CDR3 region: CASSAVSRDYSTDTQYF. DNA for the CDR3: TGTGCCAGTAGTGCCGTTTCCCGGGACTATAGCACAGATACGCAGTATTTT.

The chain carries TRBV7-2 and TRBJ2-3; weak D call: TRBD1 (6 bases). V gave up 4 bases and J gave up 1 base, with 12 bases separating them. CDR3 length: 15 residues. CDR1 is SGHTA and CDR2 is FQGNSA in the germline V gene. This CDR3 reads CASSSSWTGTDTQYF. As DNA, the CDR3 is TGTGCCAGCAGCTCGTCTTGGACAGGCACAGATACGCAGTATTTT.

This sequence joins TRBV4-3 and TRBJ1-2, with 10 nucleotides matching TRBD1. Per germline, CDR1 LGHNA and CDR2 YSLEER. The CDR3 spans 15 residues. With V trimmed by 0 bases and J by 4 bases, 2 bases remained unmatched. Here the CDR3 reads CASSQDWTGGYGYTF. CDR3 DNA sequence: TGCGCCAGCAGCCAAGATTGGACAGGGGGCTATGGCTACACCTTC.

The chain carries TRBV6-5 and TRBJ2-7; D may be TRBD1 (5 bases). The germline V and J ends were trimmed by 4 bases and 4 bases, with 14 bases remaining between them. The CDR3 runs 14 residues. The germline CDR1 and CDR2 sequences are MNHEY and SVGAGI. Written as DNA, the CDR3 is TGTGCCAGCAGTTTCGACTTGGGGCCTTACGAGCAGTACTTC. Residues: CASSFDLGPYEQYF.

The chain combines TRBV11-2 with TRBJ1-1; D possibly corresponds to TRBD1 (5 bases). V dropped 5 bases and J dropped 3 bases, with 16 bases sitting between them. Germline loops: CDR1 SGHAT, CDR2 FQNNGV. The CDR3 runs to 15 residues. The CDR3 sequence is CASSPRARRDTEAFF. DNA for the CDR3: TGTGCCAGCAGCCCCAGGGCAAGGAGGGACACTGAAGCTTTCTTT.

V is TRBV11-2 and J is TRBJ2-1; 11 bases align to TRBD2. The CDR3 is 15 amino acids. Looked up from germline, CDR1 is SGHAT and CDR2 is FQNNGV. J lost 3 bases, V lost 5 bases, and 3 bases had no gene match. The CDR3 spells CASSPGLADYNEQFF. The CDR3 DNA reads as TGTGCCAGCAGCCCGGGACTAGCGGACTACAATGAGCAGTTCTTC.

For the CDR3, the DNA is TGTGCTAGTGGTCCCGGGACAGGGGCTAACTATGGCTACACCTTC. Translated, it gives CASGPGTGANYGYTF. This chain links TRBV12-5 with TRBJ1-2, with 10 bases lining up with TRBD1. Trimming took 5 bases from V and 0 from J; bases not matched to a gene: 3. Germline values: CDR1 LGHNT, CDR2 FRNRAP. The CDR3 loop spans 15 amino acids.

The CDR3 region is CASSEAGFNQPQHF. The CDR3 DNA reads as TGTGCCAGCAGTGAGGCAGGGTTCAATCAGCCCCAGCATTTT. The chain links TRBV6-5 to TRBJ1-5, with a tentative D call TRBD1 (5 bases). V dropped 5 bases and J dropped 3 bases, with 11 bases sitting between them. Germline assignment: CDR1 MNHEY and CDR2 SVGAGI. CDR3 length: 14 residues.